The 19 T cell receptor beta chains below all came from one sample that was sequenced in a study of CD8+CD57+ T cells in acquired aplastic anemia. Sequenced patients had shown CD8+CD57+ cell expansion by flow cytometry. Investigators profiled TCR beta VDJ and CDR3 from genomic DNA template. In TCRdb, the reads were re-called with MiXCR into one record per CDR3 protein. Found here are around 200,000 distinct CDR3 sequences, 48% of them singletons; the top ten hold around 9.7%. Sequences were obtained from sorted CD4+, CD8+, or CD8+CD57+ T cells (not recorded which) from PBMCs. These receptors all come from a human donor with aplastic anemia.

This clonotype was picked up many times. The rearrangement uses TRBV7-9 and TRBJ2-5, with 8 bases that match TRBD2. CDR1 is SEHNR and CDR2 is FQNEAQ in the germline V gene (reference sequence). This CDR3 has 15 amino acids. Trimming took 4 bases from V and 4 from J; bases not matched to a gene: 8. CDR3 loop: CASSYSGGQRETQYF. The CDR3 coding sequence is TGTGCCAGCAGCTATTCGGGGGGGCAGAGAGAGACCCAGTACTTC.

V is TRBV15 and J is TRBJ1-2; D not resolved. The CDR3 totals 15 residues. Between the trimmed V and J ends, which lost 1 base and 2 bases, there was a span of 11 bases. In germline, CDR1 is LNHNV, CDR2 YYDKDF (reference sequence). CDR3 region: CATSRAAGVNYGYTF. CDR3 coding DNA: TGTGCCACCAGCAGAGCAGCAGGTGTGAACTATGGCTACACCTTC.

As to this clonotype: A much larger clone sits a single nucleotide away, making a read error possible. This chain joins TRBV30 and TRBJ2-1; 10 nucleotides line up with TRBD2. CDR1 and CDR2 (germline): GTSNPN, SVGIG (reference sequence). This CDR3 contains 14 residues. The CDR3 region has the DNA TGTGCCTGGAGTAGGCTAGCGGGAGACAATGAGCATTTCTTC. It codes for CAWSRLAGDNEHFF.

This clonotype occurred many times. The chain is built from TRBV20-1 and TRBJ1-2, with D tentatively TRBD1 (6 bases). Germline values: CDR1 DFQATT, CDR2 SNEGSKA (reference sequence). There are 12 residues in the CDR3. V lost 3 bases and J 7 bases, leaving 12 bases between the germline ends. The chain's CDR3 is CSASAGGGGYTF. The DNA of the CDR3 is TGCAGTGCTAGTGCGGGGGGCGGTGGCTACACCTTC.

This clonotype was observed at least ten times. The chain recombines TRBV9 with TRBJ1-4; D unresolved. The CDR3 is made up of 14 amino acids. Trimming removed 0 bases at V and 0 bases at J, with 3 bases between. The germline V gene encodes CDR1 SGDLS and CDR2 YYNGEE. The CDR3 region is CASSVGPTNEKLFF. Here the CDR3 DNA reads TGTGCCAGCAGCGTAGGGCCAACTAATGAAAAACTGTTTTTT.

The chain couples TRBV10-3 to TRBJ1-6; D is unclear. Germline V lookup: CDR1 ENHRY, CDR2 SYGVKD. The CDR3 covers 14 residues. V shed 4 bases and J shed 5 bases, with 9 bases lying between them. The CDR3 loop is CAISAPDDNSPLHF. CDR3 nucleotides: TGTGCCATCAGTGCTCCGGACGATAATTCACCCCTCCACTTT.

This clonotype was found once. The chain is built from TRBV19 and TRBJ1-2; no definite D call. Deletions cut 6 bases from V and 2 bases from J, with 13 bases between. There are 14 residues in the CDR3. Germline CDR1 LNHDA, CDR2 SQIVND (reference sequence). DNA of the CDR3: TGTGCCAGTAGGGACGTGGGTTTAAACTATGGCTACACCTTC. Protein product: CASRDVGLNYGYTF.

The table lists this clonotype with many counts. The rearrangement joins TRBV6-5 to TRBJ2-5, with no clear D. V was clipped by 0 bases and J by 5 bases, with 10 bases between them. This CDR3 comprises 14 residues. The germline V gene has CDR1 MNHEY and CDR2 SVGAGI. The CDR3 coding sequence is TGTGCCAGCAGTTACTCCCCGGCTGCGGAGACCCAGTACTTC. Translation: CASSYSPAAETQYF.

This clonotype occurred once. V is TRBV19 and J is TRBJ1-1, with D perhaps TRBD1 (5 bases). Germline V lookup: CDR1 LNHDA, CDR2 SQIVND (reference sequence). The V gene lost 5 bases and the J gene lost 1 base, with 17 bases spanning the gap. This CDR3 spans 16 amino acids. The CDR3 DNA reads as TGTGCCAGTAGTTCACCCAATGGGACTGCGAACACTGAAGCTTTCTTT. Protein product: CASSSPNGTANTEAFF.

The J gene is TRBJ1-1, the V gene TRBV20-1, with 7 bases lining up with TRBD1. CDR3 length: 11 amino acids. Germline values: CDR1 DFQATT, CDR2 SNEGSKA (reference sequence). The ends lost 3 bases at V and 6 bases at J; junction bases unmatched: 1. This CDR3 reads CSARTGSEAFF. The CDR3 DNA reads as TGCAGTGCTAGGACAGGGTCTGAAGCTTTCTTT.

CDR3 protein: CASTRDASYEQYF. The CDR3 nucleotides are TGTGCCAGTACTAGGGACGCATCCTACGAGCAGTACTTC. V is TRBV19 and J is TRBJ2-7; the D gene could be TRBD1 or TRBD2 (5 bases each). Germline CDR1 LNHDA, CDR2 SQIVND (reference sequence). V lost 7 bases and J lost 1, with 11 bases in between. The CDR3 sequence is 13 residues long.

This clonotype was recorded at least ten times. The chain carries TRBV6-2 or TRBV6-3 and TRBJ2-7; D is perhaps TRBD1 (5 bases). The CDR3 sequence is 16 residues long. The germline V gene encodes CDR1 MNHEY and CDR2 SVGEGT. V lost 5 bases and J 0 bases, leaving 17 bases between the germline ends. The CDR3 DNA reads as TGTGCCAGCAGTAGTGCCGGACACAGGAGCTCCTACGAGCAGTACTTC. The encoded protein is CASSSAGHRSSYEQYF.

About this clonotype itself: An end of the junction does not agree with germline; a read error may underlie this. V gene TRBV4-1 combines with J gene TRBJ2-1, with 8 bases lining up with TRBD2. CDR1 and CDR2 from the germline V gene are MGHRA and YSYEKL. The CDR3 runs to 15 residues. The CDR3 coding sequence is TGCGCCAGCAGCCCTACTAGCGGCTCCTACAATGAGCAGATCTTC. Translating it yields CASSPTSGSYNEQIF.

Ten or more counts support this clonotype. For the CDR3, the DNA is TGTGCCAGCAGCGTAGCTCCCTCCAGGGGGCAGCTCTATGGCTACACCTTC. It encodes CASSVAPSRGQLYGYTF. The genes are TRBV9 and TRBJ1-2, with 8 positions matching TRBD1. Germline V lookup: CDR1 SGDLS, CDR2 YYNGEE. V was clipped by 0 bases and J by 4 bases; unmatched bases: 11. This CDR3 is 17 amino acids long.

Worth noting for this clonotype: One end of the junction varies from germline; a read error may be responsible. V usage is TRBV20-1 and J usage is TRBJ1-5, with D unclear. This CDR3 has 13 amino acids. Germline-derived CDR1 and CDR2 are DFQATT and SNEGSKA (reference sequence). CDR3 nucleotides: TGCAGTGCTAGAGAAGGCAGCAGTCAGCCCCAGCATTTT. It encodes CSAREGSSQPQHF.

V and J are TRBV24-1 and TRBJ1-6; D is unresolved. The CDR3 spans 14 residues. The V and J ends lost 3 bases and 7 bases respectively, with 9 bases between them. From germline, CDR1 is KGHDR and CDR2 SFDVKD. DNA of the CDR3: TGTGCCACCAGTGATAGCTGGGAAAATTCACCCCTCCACTTT. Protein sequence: CATSDSWENSPLHF.

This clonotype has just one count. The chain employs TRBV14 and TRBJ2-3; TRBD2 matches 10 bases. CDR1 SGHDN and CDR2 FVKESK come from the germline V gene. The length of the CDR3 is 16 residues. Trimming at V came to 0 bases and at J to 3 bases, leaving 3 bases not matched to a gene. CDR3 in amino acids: CASSQEHSGRTDTQYF. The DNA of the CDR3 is TGTGCCAGCAGCCAAGAGCATAGCGGGAGGACAGATACGCAGTATTTT.

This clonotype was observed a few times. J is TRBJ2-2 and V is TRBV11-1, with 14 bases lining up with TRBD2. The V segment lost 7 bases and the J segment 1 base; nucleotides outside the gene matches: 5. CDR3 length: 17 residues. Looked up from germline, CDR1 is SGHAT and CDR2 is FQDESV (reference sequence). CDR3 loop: CASNGGTSGGNTGELFF. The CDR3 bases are TGTGCCAGCAACGGAGGGACTAGCGGGGGGAACACCGGGGAGCTGTTTTTT.

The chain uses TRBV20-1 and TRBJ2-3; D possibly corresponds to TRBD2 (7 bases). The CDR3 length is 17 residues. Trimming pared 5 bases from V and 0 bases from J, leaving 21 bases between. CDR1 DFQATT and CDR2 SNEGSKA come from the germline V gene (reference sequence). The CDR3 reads CSAVGRRRGPSTDTQYF. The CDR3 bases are TGCAGTGCTGTGGGGAGAAGGCGGGGGCCCAGCACAGATACGCAGTATTTT.